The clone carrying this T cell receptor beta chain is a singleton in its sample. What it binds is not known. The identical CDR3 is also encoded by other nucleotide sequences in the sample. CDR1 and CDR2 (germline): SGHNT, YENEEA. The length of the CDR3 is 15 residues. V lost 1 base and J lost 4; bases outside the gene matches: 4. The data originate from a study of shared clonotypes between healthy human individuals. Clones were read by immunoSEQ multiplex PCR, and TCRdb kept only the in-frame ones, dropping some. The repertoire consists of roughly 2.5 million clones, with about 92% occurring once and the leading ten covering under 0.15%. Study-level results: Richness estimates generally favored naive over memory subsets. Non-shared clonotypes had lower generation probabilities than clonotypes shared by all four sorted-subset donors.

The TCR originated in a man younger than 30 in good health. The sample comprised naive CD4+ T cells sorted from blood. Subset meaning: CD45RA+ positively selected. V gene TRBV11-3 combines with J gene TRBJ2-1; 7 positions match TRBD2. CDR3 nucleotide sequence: TGTGCCAGCAGCTTAGGGGCTAGCGGATACAATGAGCAGTTCTTC. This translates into CASSLGASGYNEQFF.